These 7 T cell receptor beta chains share one sample of origin, sequenced in a study of T cells in Graves' hyperthyroidism and ophthalmopathy. The TCR beta CDR3 regions underwent amplification using RNA transcripts as the source. HTBI primers were employed in a first-round RT-PCR of the TCR CDR3. TCRdb called the multiplex PCR reads again in MiXCR, with one record for every CDR3 protein. The repertoire has 490,000 or so distinct CDR3 sequences, about 15% of them found once; the top ten carry about 29%. Sequenced: blood. Receptors were obtained from a woman aged 30 to 39 with Graves' ophthalmopathy.

In this sample, this clonotype turned up many times. This rearrangement joins TRBV6-1 to TRBJ2-1; TRBD2 agrees at 10 bases. Trimming took 5 bases from V and 4 from J; bases not matched to a gene: 8. Germline CDR1 and CDR2: MNHNS and SASEGT. CDR3 length equals 16 residues. The CDR3 region is CASSPRTSGQYNEQFF. CDR3 coding DNA: TGTGCCAGCAGTCCTCGGACTAGCGGACAATACAATGAGCAGTTCTTC.

V is TRBV27 and J is TRBJ2-1; D is perhaps TRBD1 (6 bases). There are 15 residues in the CDR3. Between the trimmed V and J ends, which lost 2 bases and 6 bases, there was a span of 14 bases. Germline V lookup: CDR1 MNHEY, CDR2 SMNVEV (reference sequence). As DNA, the CDR3 is TGTGCCAGCAGTTTACTGGGGACACCTTCCAATGAGCAGTTCTTC. This translates into CASSLLGTPSNEQFF.

At least ten counts were recorded for this clonotype. The chain is built from TRBV15 and TRBJ2-7; the match to TRBD2 covers 8 bases. Germline V lookup: CDR1 LNHNV, CDR2 YYDKDF (reference sequence). The V segment lost 1 base and the J segment 7 bases; nucleotides outside the gene matches: 12. CDR3 length: 16 amino acids. DNA for the CDR3: TGTGCCACCAGCAGAGGAGATAACGGGAGGGCCCGGGAGCAGTACTTC. Translated: CATSRGDNGRAREQYF.

This clonotype was detected only a few times. The V and J genes are TRBV10-3 and TRBJ2-3, with 8 bases aligning to TRBD2. The CDR3 covers 16 residues. In germline, CDR1 is ENHRY, CDR2 SYGVKD. Trimming cost V 6 bases and J 0 bases; bases outside gene matches: 8. Here the CDR3 reads CAIREDSGASTDTQYF. The CDR3 nucleotides are TGTGCCATCAGGGAAGATAGCGGGGCCAGCACAGATACGCAGTATTTT.

This chain joins TRBV3-1 and TRBJ2-1; 7 nucleotides match TRBD2. Germline V CDR1 and CDR2: LGHDT, YNNKEL (reference sequence). The CDR3 extends over 18 amino acids. The ends lost 0 bases at V and 7 bases at J; junction bases unmatched: 15. The DNA of the CDR3 is TGTGCCAGCAGCCAAGATTCGGGAGGACGCAAAAAAAAGAATGAGCAGTTCTTC. As protein: CASSQDSGGRKKKNEQFF.

This clonotype has at least ten counts. The rearrangement joins TRBV20-1 to TRBJ2-7; TRBD2 matches 10 bases. Germline V gene data show CDR1 as DFQATT and CDR2 as SNEGSKA (reference sequence). V dropped 1 base and J dropped 4; count of bases not matched to a gene: 7. The CDR3 is 15 amino acids. The CDR3 DNA reads as TGCAGTGCTAGAGTGGTACTAGCGGGAAGATACGAGCAGTACTTC. Translating gives CSARVVLAGRYEQYF.

The J gene is TRBJ2-2, the V gene TRBV3-2; the table's TRBD1 call for D was not verified on the DNA. TRBV3-2 is noted as a pseudogene. The CDR3 extends over 16 amino acids. The CDR3 loop reads CASSQVRQANTGELFF. DNA for the CDR3: TGTGCCAGCAGCCAAGTACGACAGGCGAACACCGGGGAGCTGTTTTTT.